The entry that follows covers one T cell receptor beta chain sequence. Method: immunoSEQ multiplex PCR; TCRdb's copy keeps in-frame clones and lacks some. The sample holds some 90,000 clones, 70% to 85% seen once. These data belong to a study of blood T cell repertoires in COVID-19. Sample: peripheral blood. This receptor was obtained from a woman in her sixties in a cohort sampled during active or convalescent COVID-19.

CDR3 sequence reads: CASSRQGTNTEAFF. Written as DNA, the CDR3 is TGTGCCAGCAGTCGACAGGGGACGAACACTGAAGCTTTCTTT. The chain employs TRBV2 and TRBJ1-1, with 8 bases identical to TRBD1. Germline trimming cut 5 bases from V and 1 base from J; bases unmatched to any gene: 3. Germline V gives CDR1 SNHLY, CDR2 FYNNEI. The CDR3 spans 14 residues. Variable domain in full (rest from reference TRBV2 and TRBJ1-1): EPEVTQTPSHQVTQMGQEVILRCVPISNHLYFYWYRQILGQKVEFLVSFYNNEISEKSEIFDDQFSVERPDGSNFTLKIRSTKLEDSAMYFCASSRQGTNTEAFFGQGTRLTVV.